One and the same sample provided the 6 T cell receptor beta chains below, sequenced in a study of blood T cell repertoires in COVID-19. Sequencing used immunoSEQ multiplex PCR; TCRdb keeps in-frame clones, though not all of them. Here the sample spans about 110,000 clones, roughly 80% being singletons. What was sequenced was peripheral blood. The receptors derive from a human donor in a cohort sampled during active or convalescent COVID-19.

The chain employs TRBV5-3 and TRBJ1-4, with D unclear. TRBV5-3 is sorted into the ORF group, with uncertain function. The CDR3 extends over 16 amino acids. V shed 5 bases and J shed 5 bases, with 19 bases lying between them. CDR3 bases: TGTGCCAGAAGAGCCAGTCTTATCGAGGGAAATGAAAAACTGTTTTTT. Translation gives CARRASLIEGNEKLFF.

This clone was counted between two and nine times. This rearrangement joins TRBV7-8 to TRBJ1-1; tentatively, D is TRBD1 (6 bases). Deletions cut 5 bases from V and 11 bases from J, with 15 bases between. Germline V gene data show CDR1 as SGHVS and CDR2 as FQNEAQ. CDR3 length: 12 residues. CDR3 sequence (DNA): TGTGCCAGCAGCCTTAGGGGGTTTTTTGCTTTCTTT. This translates into CASSLRGFFAFF. Drawing the rest from reference TRBV7-8 and TRBJ1-1, the complete variable domain is GAGVSQSPRYKVAKRGQDVALRCDPISGHVSLFWYQQALGQGPEFLTYFQNEAQLDKSGLPSDRFFAERPEGSVSTLKIQRTQQEDSAVYLCASSLRGFFAFFGQGTRLTVV.

This sequence joins TRBV15 and TRBJ2-3, with 10 bases identical to TRBD2. This CDR3 comprises 16 residues. CDR1 and CDR2 (germline): LNHNV, YYDKDF (reference sequence). J lost 6 bases, V lost 1 base, and 7 bases had no gene match. The CDR3 region is CATSRAQREGLDTQYF. CDR3 DNA: TGTGCCACCAGCAGAGCTCAGCGGGAGGGCTTGGATACGCAGTATTTT.

The rearrangement joins TRBV11-3 to TRBJ2-1, with 12 bases identical to TRBD2. Germline V gene data show CDR1 as SGHNT and CDR2 as YENEEA. V was clipped by 0 bases and J by 4 bases; unmatched bases: 7. The CDR3 has 18 amino acids. The CDR3 sequence is CASSLEASGRVNYNEQFF. The CDR3, as DNA: TGTGCCAGCAGCTTAGAGGCTAGCGGGAGGGTAAATTACAATGAGCAGTTCTTC.

As DNA, the CDR3 is TGTGCCAGCAGTTACCGCAGGGGTTACTACGAGCAGTACTTC. Its translation is CASSYRRGYYEQYF. The chain employs TRBV6-2 or TRBV6-3 and TRBJ2-7; D is possibly TRBD1 (6 bases). Germline V gene lookup returns CDR1 MNHEY and CDR2 SVGEGT. V shed 2 bases and J shed 3 bases, with 11 bases lying between them. There are 14 residues in the CDR3.

The chain uses TRBV18 and TRBJ2-3, with 8 nucleotides matching TRBD2. This CDR3 is built from 13 residues. From germline, CDR1 is KGHSH and CDR2 LQKENI. The junction had 4 bases not matched to a gene; V was cut back by 9 bases and J by 2 bases. CDR3 region: CASLSGITDTQYF. CDR3 sequence (DNA): TGTGCCAGTCTTAGCGGGATCACAGATACGCAGTATTTT.